The 8 T cell receptor beta chains below come from one sample, sequenced in a study of blood T cell repertoires in COVID-19. TCRdb keeps only in-frame clones here, not all; method: immunoSEQ multiplex PCR. Seen here are 120,000 to 150,000 clones, about nine tenths observed once, and the top ten hold roughly 4%. The sample comprised PBMCs or T cells enriched from blood (not recorded which). These TCRs come from a woman in her 40s who had been exposed to COVID-19.

The chain joins TRBV28 to TRBJ2-7; 8 nucleotides align to TRBD1. This CDR3 has 14 amino acids. Trimming cost V 3 bases and J 2 bases; bases outside gene matches: 3. Germline CDR1 and CDR2: MDHEN and SYDVKM. The CDR3 sequence is CASSLGQAPYEQYF. CDR3 bases: TGTGCCAGCAGTTTGGGACAGGCCCCCTACGAGCAGTACTTC. Supplemented by reference TRBV28 and TRBJ2-7, the full variable domain reads DVKVTQSSRYLVKRTGEKVFLECVQDMDHENMFWYRQDPGLGLRLIYFSYDVKMKEKGDIPEGYSVSREKKERFSLILESASTNQTSMYLCASSLGQAPYEQYFGPGTRLTVT.

The chain recombines TRBV2 with TRBJ2-2; TRBD1 agrees at 8 bases. The V segment lost 8 bases and the J segment 5 bases; nucleotides outside the gene matches: 4. Germline V gives CDR1 SNHLY, CDR2 FYNNEI. The CDR3 loop spans 13 amino acids. CDR3 DNA: TGTGCCAGCGCAGGACAGGGTACCGGGGAGCTGTTTTTT. Encoded protein: CASAGQGTGELFF.

This chain joins TRBV9 and TRBJ1-2, with D unclear. Germline V CDR1 and CDR2: SGDLS, YYNGEE. V lost 6 bases and J 0 bases, leaving 15 bases between the germline ends. The CDR3 sequence is 15 residues long. The CDR3, as DNA: TGTGCCAGCACCCCCGGTGCCGGTACTAACTATGGCTACACCTTC. Its translation: CASTPGAGTNYGYTF. The full variable domain, with the rest looked up from reference TRBV9 and TRBJ1-2, is DSGVTQTPKHLITATGQRVTLRCSPRSGDLSVYWYQQSLDQGLQFLIQYYNGEERAKGNILERFSAQQFPDLHSELNLSSLELGDSALYFCASTPGAGTNYGYTFGSGTRLTVV.

The chain carries TRBV13 and TRBJ1-2; 8 bases are shared with TRBD1. Germline V gene sequence: CDR1 PRHDT, CDR2 FYEKMQ (reference sequence). V was clipped by 6 bases and J by 4 bases; unmatched bases: 10. This CDR3 has 15 amino acids. CDR3 coding DNA: TGTGCCAGCAGTTCGCCTAAGGACAGGGCCTATGGCTACACCTTC. Translated: CASSSPKDRAYGYTF.

V is TRBV10-1 and J is TRBJ2-7, with 10 bases identical to TRBD2. The germline gives CDR1 WNHNN, CDR2 SYGVQD (reference sequence). The ends lost 2 bases at V and 3 bases at J; junction bases unmatched: 7. The CDR3 runs 16 residues. Here the CDR3 DNA reads TGCGCCAGCAGTGAGACCTTAGCGGGGGGACGCTACGAGCAGTACTTC. It translates to CASSETLAGGRYEQYF.

This sequence joins TRBV7-2 and TRBJ1-3; a weak D match, TRBD1 (5 bases). Deletions cut 5 bases from V and 0 bases from J, with 11 bases between. The CDR3 is 15 residues long. Looked up from germline, CDR1 is SGHTA and CDR2 is FQGNSA. This chain's CDR3 is CASSADTSSGNTIYF. For the CDR3, the DNA is TGTGCCAGCAGCGCGGACACTTCCTCTGGAAACACCATATATTTT.

J is TRBJ1-1 and V is TRBV7-9; tentatively, D is TRBD1 (5 bases). In germline, CDR1 is SEHNR, CDR2 FQNEAQ (reference sequence). V was shortened by 6 bases and J by 3 bases, with 14 bases between the two germline ends. This CDR3 is built from 14 residues. The CDR3 DNA reads TGTGCCAGCAGTCAAAACGCGGGGGACACTGAAGCTTTCTTT. This codes for CASSQNAGDTEAFF. Supplemented by reference TRBV7-9 and TRBJ1-1, the full variable domain reads DTGVSQNPRHKITKRGQNVTFRCDPISEHNRLYWYRQTLGQGPEFLTYFQNEAQLEKSRLLSDRFSAERPKGSFSTLEIQRTEQGDSAMYLCASSQNAGDTEAFFGQGTRLTVV.

The V call is TRBV27, the J call TRBJ2-4, with unresolved D. The CDR3 runs 14 residues. Germline V gene sequence: CDR1 MNHEY, CDR2 SMNVEV (reference sequence). Trimming cost V 4 bases and J 1 base, with 8 bases left between them. CDR3 DNA sequence: TGTGCCAGCAGTTCAGACTTCGCCAAAAACATTCAGTACTTC. Protein sequence: CASSSDFAKNIQYF.